A single sample gave rise to the 21 T cell receptor beta chains below, sequenced in a study of blood T cell repertoires in COVID-19. Assay used: immunoSEQ multiplex PCR; TCRdb lists only in-frame clones, some missing. The table includes approximately 280,000 clones, over 75% detected once. What was sequenced was peripheral blood. These TCRs come from a man between 18 and 35 years old with active or convalescent COVID-19.

The chain employs TRBV15 and TRBJ1-1; D might be TRBD1 (6 bases). Trimming took off 0 bases at V and 4 bases at J, with 9 bases between the two ends. The CDR3 is 14 amino acids. Germline V CDR1 and CDR2: LNHNV, YYDKDF (reference sequence). The CDR3 bases are TGTGCCACCAGCAGAGACCAGGGGCTCACTGAAGCTTTCTTT. Residues: CATSRDQGLTEAFF. The entire variable domain, with the rest obtained from reference TRBV15 and TRBJ1-1, is as follows: DAMVIQNPRYQVTQFGKPVTLSCSQTLNHNVMYWYQQKSSQAPKLLFHYYDKDFNNEADTPDNFQSRRPNTSFCFLDIRSPGLGDTAMYLCATSRDQGLTEAFFGQGTRLTVV.

The V and J genes are TRBV5-8 and TRBJ1-2; 10 bases fit TRBD1. V lost 3 bases to trimming and J lost 1 base; unmatched junction nucleotides: 9. The CDR3 is 17 amino acids. Germline-derived CDR1 and CDR2 are SGHTS and YDEGEE. The CDR3 nucleotides read TGTGCCAGCAGCTCACCCCGGGACAGGGGCTTTAACTATGGCTACACCTTC. Encoded protein: CASSSPRDRGFNYGYTF.

V gene TRBV6-5 combines with J gene TRBJ2-7, with a possible D match to TRBD2 (7 bases). The ends were cut back, 7 bases at V and 4 bases at J, with 14 bases in the middle. CDR1 and CDR2 from the germline V gene are MNHEY and SVGAGI. This CDR3 spans 13 amino acids. CDR3 loop: CASILQGGYEQYF. The CDR3 DNA follows: TGTGCCAGCATCCTACAGGGAGGGTACGAGCAGTACTTC.

The chain joins TRBV29-1 to TRBJ1-2; D is unclear. Germline-derived CDR1 and CDR2 are SQVTM and ANQGSEA. V was clipped by 5 bases and J by 2 bases, with 6 bases between them. This CDR3 spans 11 amino acids. The CDR3 is CSVPQNYGYTF. The CDR3 nucleotides are TGCAGCGTTCCCCAGAACTATGGCTACACCTTC.

The chain employs TRBV6-4 and TRBJ2-3; 8 bases map to TRBD2. This CDR3 is built from 16 residues. V was pared by 3 bases and J by 4 bases, with 9 bases of the junction left unmatched. CDR1 and CDR2 (germline): MRHNA, SNTAGT. Written as DNA, the CDR3 is TGTGCCAGCAGTGAGGGAGATGCGGGGGGCGCAGATACGCAGTATTTT. Translating gives CASSEGDAGGADTQYF.

The chain links TRBV13 to TRBJ1-1, with a possible D match to TRBD1 (6 bases). This CDR3 contains 14 residues. The ends were cut back, 5 bases at V and 1 base at J, with 11 bases in the middle. Germline values: CDR1 PRHDT, CDR2 FYEKMQ (reference sequence). CDR3 sequence (DNA): TGTGCCAGCAGCCCCCGGGGGGCGAACACTGAAGCTTTCTTT. It translates to CASSPRGANTEAFF.

Note on this clone: No DNA is shown, since the ends of the CDR3 on it are uncertain; the CDR3 is the one TCRdb lists. This sequence joins TRBV5-1 and TRBJ2-7; TRBD1 is the table's D call and was not checked against the DNA. Both ends counted, the CDR3 spans 12 residues. Germline values: CDR1 SGHRS, CDR2 YFSETQ. This chain's CDR3 is CASSVGPGTAFF.

The sample holds one count of this clone. This chain joins TRBV4-1 and TRBJ2-2, with a possible D match to TRBD1 (6 bases). Trimming removed 3 bases at V and 3 bases at J, with 8 bases between. CDR3 length: 14 amino acids. Germline CDR1 MGHRA, CDR2 YSYEKL. The CDR3 here is CASSQQGYTGELFF. Here the CDR3 DNA reads TGCGCCAGCAGCCAGCAGGGGTACACCGGGGAGCTGTTTTTT.

The rearrangement uses TRBV14 and TRBJ1-2; 9 positions agree with TRBD1. Germline loops: CDR1 SGHDN, CDR2 FVKESK. With V trimmed by 4 bases and J by 13 bases, 4 bases remained unmatched. This CDR3 region has 11 residues. The CDR3 protein is CASSRTGVLTF. The CDR3 nucleotides read TGTGCCAGCAGCCGGACAGGGGTTCTCACCTTC.

V gene TRBV6-5 combines with J gene TRBJ1-2; 10 bases are a match to TRBD1. Per germline, CDR1 MNHEY and CDR2 SVGAGI. The CDR3 extends over 13 amino acids. J gave up 8 bases and V 8 bases, and 8 bases lay outside the gene matches. The CDR3 DNA reads as TGTGCCAGCTCACCGGGACAGGGGTTCGGCTACACCTTC. It is translated as CASSPGQGFGYTF.

This chain joins TRBV12-3 or TRBV12-4 and TRBJ2-1, with D possibly matching TRBD2 (5 bases). The CDR3 sequence is 13 residues long. Trimming cost V 4 bases and J 5 bases, with 9 bases left between them. CDR3 sequence (DNA): TGTGCCAGCAGTTCCCGAGGGCACAATGAGCAGTTCTTC. Its protein product is CASSSRGHNEQFF.

This rearrangement joins TRBV7-7 to TRBJ2-5; 9 nucleotides match TRBD2. CDR3 length: 16 amino acids. Germline V gene sequence: CDR1 SSHAT, CDR2 FNYEAQ (reference sequence). Germline trimming cut 3 bases from V and 1 base from J; bases unmatched to any gene: 6. The CDR3: CASSLSSGGPQETQYF. Here the CDR3 DNA reads TGTGCCAGCAGCTTGAGTAGCGGGGGCCCCCAAGAGACCCAGTACTTC.

The V call is TRBV3-1 (or the pseudogene TRBV3-2), the J call TRBJ2-2, with a weak D call TRBD2 (5 bases). V shed 0 bases and J shed 7 bases, with 12 bases lying between them. CDR1 is LGHDT, CDR2 YNNKEL, per germline (reference sequence). The CDR3 covers 15 residues. The CDR3 loop reads CASSQDILRDGELFF. As DNA, the CDR3 is TGTGCCAGCAGCCAAGATATCCTCCGGGACGGGGAGCTGTTTTTT.

This rearrangement joins TRBV5-4 to TRBJ1-6; D gene unclear. V shed 0 bases and J shed 7 bases, with 8 bases lying between them. Germline CDR1 and CDR2: SGHNT and YYREEE (reference sequence). The CDR3 contains 14 residues. CDR3 sequence reads: CASSLGQKNSPLHF. The DNA of the CDR3 is TGTGCCAGCAGCTTGGGGCAGAAGAATTCACCCCTCCACTTT.

This chain connects TRBV10-3 to TRBJ2-3; 10 bases fit TRBD2. CDR1 is ENHRY and CDR2 is SYGVKD in the germline V gene. This CDR3 spans 17 amino acids. Trimming took 11 bases from V and 2 from J; bases not matched to a gene: 16. The DNA for the CDR3 is TGTGCCGTAGTCAGGTCGGTAGCGGGGGGCCACACAGATACGCAGTATTTT. Translating gives CAVVRSVAGGHTDTQYF.

This sequence joins TRBV3-1 (or the pseudogene TRBV3-2) and TRBJ2-3; 10 nucleotides match TRBD2. The CDR3 has 15 residues. J gave up 0 bases and V 7 bases, and 4 bases lay outside the gene matches. CDR1 and CDR2 (germline): LGHDT, YNNKEL (reference sequence). CDR3 coding DNA: TGTGCCAGCACCGGGACTAGCGTGAGCACAGATACGCAGTATTTT. Translation gives CASTGTSVSTDTQYF.

The table lists this clone with a count of one. V gene TRBV18 combines with J gene TRBJ1-2, with TRBD1 as a possible D gene (5 bases). Germline V gene sequence: CDR1 KGHSH, CDR2 LQKENI. This CDR3 is built from 14 residues. With 0 bases removed from V and 6 bases from J, the gap between germline ends came to 11 bases. CDR3 coding DNA: TGTGCCAGCTCACCACCGGGCGCAGGGCATGGCTACACCTTC. Its protein is CASSPPGAGHGYTF. The variable domain in full, completed from reference TRBV18 and TRBJ1-2, reads NAGVMQNPRHLVRRRGQEARLRCSPMKGHSHVYWYRQLPEEGLKFMVYLQKENIIDESGMPKERFSAEFPKEGPSILRIQQVVRGDSAAYFCASSPPGAGHGYTFGSGTRLTVV.

V and J are TRBV9 and TRBJ2-5, with 9 bases matching TRBD1. With V trimmed by 3 bases and J by 4 bases, 7 bases remained unmatched. CDR1 is SGDLS, CDR2 YYNGEE, per germline. This CDR3 has 15 residues. The CDR3: CASSDYNRGPETQYF. As DNA, the CDR3 is TGTGCCAGCAGCGATTATAACAGGGGGCCAGAGACCCAGTACTTC. The full variable domain, with the rest looked up from reference TRBV9 and TRBJ2-5, is DSGVTQTPKHLITATGQRVTLRCSPRSGDLSVYWYQQSLDQGLQFLIQYYNGEERAKGNILERFSAQQFPDLHSELNLSSLELGDSALYFCASSDYNRGPETQYFGPGTRLLVL.

This rearrangement joins TRBV2 to TRBJ2-1; tentative D call: TRBD2 (6 bases). CDR1 is SNHLY, CDR2 FYNNEI, per germline. The CDR3 has 12 amino acids. V was trimmed by 6 bases and J by 4 bases, leaving 7 bases between them. The CDR3 region is CASRGLYNEQFF. Written as DNA, the CDR3 is TGTGCCAGCAGGGGACTGTACAATGAGCAGTTCTTC.

The CDR3 nucleotides read TGTGCCAGCAGTTACGGGCAGGGGCGCAATCAGCCCCAGCATTTT. This translates into CASSYGQGRNQPQHF. The genes are TRBV6-5 and TRBJ1-5; the D gene is possibly TRBD1 (6 bases). Looked up from germline, CDR1 is MNHEY and CDR2 is SVGAGI. The length of the CDR3 is 15 residues. V was cut by 2 bases and J by 2 bases, with 10 bases left in between.

The rearrangement links TRBV7-7 to TRBJ2-3; D perhaps matches TRBD2 (5 bases). With 4 bases removed from V and 3 bases from J, the gap between germline ends came to 8 bases. Germline-derived CDR1 and CDR2 are SSHAT and FNYEAQ (reference sequence). The CDR3 sequence is 13 residues long. The CDR3 coding sequence is TGTGCCAGCAGCTCGGACTTGACAGATACGCAGTATTTT. It translates to CASSSDLTDTQYF.